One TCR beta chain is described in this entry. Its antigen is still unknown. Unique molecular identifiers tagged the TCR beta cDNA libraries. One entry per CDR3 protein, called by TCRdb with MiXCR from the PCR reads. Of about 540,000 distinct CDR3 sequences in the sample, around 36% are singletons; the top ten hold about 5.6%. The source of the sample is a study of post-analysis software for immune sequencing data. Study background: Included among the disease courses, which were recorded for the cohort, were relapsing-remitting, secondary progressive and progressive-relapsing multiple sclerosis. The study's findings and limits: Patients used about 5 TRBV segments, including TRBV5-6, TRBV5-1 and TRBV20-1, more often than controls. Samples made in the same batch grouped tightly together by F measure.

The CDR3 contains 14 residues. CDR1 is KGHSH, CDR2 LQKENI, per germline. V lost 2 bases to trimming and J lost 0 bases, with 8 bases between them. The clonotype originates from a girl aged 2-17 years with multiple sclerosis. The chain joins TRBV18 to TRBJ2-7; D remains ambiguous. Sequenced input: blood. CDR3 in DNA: TGTGCCAGCTCACCAGGGTCAGACTCCTACGAGCAGTACTTC. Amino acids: CASSPGSDSYEQYF. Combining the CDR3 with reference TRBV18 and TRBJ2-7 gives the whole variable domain NAGVMQNPRHLVRRRGQEARLRCSPMKGHSHVYWYRQLPEEGLKFMVYLQKENIIDESGMPKERFSAEFPKEGPSILRIQQVVRGDSAAYFCASSPGSDSYEQYFGPGTRLTVT.